The 29 T cell receptor beta chains given below trace back to one sample, sequenced in a study of neurological immune-mediated disorders. TCRdb reanalysed the 5' RACE reads using MiXCR and keeps one entry per CDR3 protein. The table includes some 57,000 distinct CDR3 sequences, roughly 3.8% detected once. The source material was PBMCs. The receptors stem from a man aged 55 to 70 with multiple sclerosis.

V and J are TRBV20-1 and TRBJ2-3; TRBD2 matches at 8 bases. V lost 6 bases to trimming and J lost 1 base; unmatched junction nucleotides: 3. Germline values: CDR1 DFQATT, CDR2 SNEGSKA (reference sequence). This CDR3 contains 13 residues. The CDR3 here is CSAPTSGTDTQYF. The CDR3 DNA sequence: TGCAGTGCACCGACTAGCGGCACAGATACGCAGTATTTT.

Remarks on this clonotype: A much bigger clone sits one base away, suggesting this may be a read error. The rearrangement joins TRBV20-1 to TRBJ2-7; TRBD2 matches 9 bases. J was trimmed by 5 bases and V by 4 bases; bases with no gene match: 9. The V gene's germline CDR1 is DFQATT and CDR2 SNEGSKA (reference sequence). The length of the CDR3 is 14 residues. The CDR3 spells CSANIAGAMNEQYF. CDR3 sequence (DNA): TGCAGTGCTAACATAGCGGGAGCGATGAACGAGCAGTACTTC.

There are many counts of this clonotype. The chain joins TRBV7-8 to TRBJ1-4, with D possibly matching TRBD1 (6 bases). The CDR3 totals 15 residues. The germline V and J ends were trimmed by 8 bases and 2 bases, with 15 bases remaining between them. Per germline, CDR1 SGHVS and CDR2 FQNEAQ. In nucleotides, the CDR3 is TGTGCCAGCTTTCCGCAGGGGTTCACTAATGAAAAACTGTTTTTT. Residues: CASFPQGFTNEKLFF.

This clonotype has at least ten counts. V is TRBV5-1 and J is TRBJ2-7; the D is unclear. V was cut by 0 bases and J by 6 bases, with 13 bases left in between. Germline CDR1 reads SGHRS; CDR2 reads YFSETQ. The CDR3 is made up of 14 amino acids. CDR3 sequence (DNA): TGCGCCAGCAGCTTGGCCGGCCCGGGCGTCGAGCAGTACTTC. This codes for CASSLAGPGVEQYF.

This clonotype came up many times. The chain carries TRBV3-1 and TRBJ2-2; the D gene could be TRBD1 or TRBD2 (5 bases each). Trimming shortened V by 8 bases and J by 2 bases, and 21 bases separated the two germline ends. CDR1 is LGHDT, CDR2 YNNKEL, per germline (reference sequence). This CDR3 comprises 17 residues. The CDR3 here is CASLSGTGNPNTGELFF. The CDR3 bases are TGTGCCAGCCTCTCCGGGACGGGAAATCCCAACACCGGGGAGCTGTTTTTT.

Many counts were recorded for this clonotype. This chain connects TRBV29-1 to TRBJ1-2; D is undetermined. CDR3 size: 14 residues. V shed 6 bases and J shed 6 bases, with 20 bases lying between them. The germline gives CDR1 SQVTM, CDR2 ANQGSEA. The CDR3 reads CSVLVIGESHGYTF. The DNA of the CDR3 is TGCAGCGTCCTGGTGATCGGGGAGAGTCATGGCTACACCTTC.

This clonotype was counted at least ten times. CDR3 region: CASSERLLAKNIQYF. The CDR3 DNA follows: TGTGCCAGCAGCGAGCGACTGCTAGCCAAAAACATTCAGTACTTC. The chain employs TRBV7-2 and TRBJ2-4; D unclear. Between the trimmed V and J ends, which lost 5 bases and 0 bases, there was a span of 11 bases. CDR1 and CDR2 from the germline V gene are SGHTA and FQGNSA. This CDR3 has 15 residues.

In this sample, this clonotype turned up many times. The chain combines TRBV20-1 with TRBJ1-5; 7 nucleotides line up with TRBD1. CDR3 length equals 14 residues. Per germline, CDR1 DFQATT and CDR2 SNEGSKA (reference sequence). Unmatched junction bases numbered 9, after V lost 3 bases and J lost 7 bases. The CDR3 loop reads CSARTPGQTQPQHF. The CDR3 DNA is TGCAGTGCTAGGACCCCGGGACAGACGCAGCCCCAGCATTTT.

At least ten counts were recorded for this clonotype. The chain employs TRBV5-1 and TRBJ1-4, with 7 bases aligning to TRBD1. V trimming: 4 bases; J trimming: 10 bases; junction bases outside the gene matches: 7. CDR3 length: 13 amino acids. Per the germline V gene, CDR1 is SGHRS and CDR2 is YFSETQ. Here the CDR3 reads CASSPGQERKLFF. In DNA, the CDR3 is TGCGCCAGCAGCCCCGGACAGGAGCGAAAACTGTTTTTT.

This clonotype was detected ten times or more. The chain links TRBV20-1 to TRBJ1-1; no reliable D call. Germline CDR1 DFQATT, CDR2 SNEGSKA (reference sequence). The CDR3 is 14 residues long. The germline V and J ends were trimmed by 0 bases and 3 bases, with 11 bases remaining between them. The CDR3: CSARDLIGHTEAFF. CDR3 DNA sequence: TGCAGTGCTAGAGATCTGATAGGGCACACTGAAGCTTTCTTT.

This clonotype showed up many times. V gene TRBV7-9 combines with J gene TRBJ2-5; D possibly corresponds to TRBD2 (5 bases). The length of the CDR3 is 14 residues. Germline CDR1 reads SEHNR; CDR2 reads FQNEAQ (reference sequence). V lost 4 bases to trimming and J lost 0 bases, with 9 bases between them. CDR3 in amino acids: CASSSGMYQETQYF. The CDR3 nucleotides are TGTGCCAGCAGCTCCGGGATGTACCAAGAGACCCAGTACTTC.

This clonotype was counted many times. This rearrangement joins TRBV20-1 to TRBJ2-7; D remains unclear. The CDR3 spans 15 residues. CDR1 is DFQATT, CDR2 SNEGSKA, per germline (reference sequence). V shed 4 bases and J shed 4 bases, with 20 bases lying between them. The CDR3 protein is CSANGLSTTKYEQYF. CDR3 nucleotides: TGCAGTGCTAACGGCCTTTCAACAACGAAATACGAGCAGTACTTC.

This clonotype was seen at least ten times. Written as DNA, the CDR3 is TGTGCCAGCAGCGTAGTTTCAGGGGACGGCTACACCTTC. This sequence encodes CASSVVSGDGYTF. The chain combines TRBV9 with TRBJ1-2, with D possibly TRBD1 on 6 matching bases. Trimming pared 0 bases from V and 8 bases from J, leaving 11 bases between. In germline, CDR1 is SGDLS, CDR2 YYNGEE. This CDR3 is 13 amino acids long.

This clonotype was detected many times. CDR3 residues: CASMAEGGREQYF. The CDR3 DNA sequence: TGTGCCAGCATGGCCGAGGGGGGGCGGGAGCAGTACTTC. This rearrangement joins TRBV6-6 to TRBJ2-7, with D perhaps TRBD2 (7 bases). CDR1 is MNHNY, CDR2 SVGAGI, per germline (reference sequence). The V gene lost 7 bases and the J gene lost 7 bases, with 17 bases spanning the gap. CDR3 length: 13 residues.

Ten or more counts support this clonotype. The chain couples TRBV29-1 to TRBJ2-1; 8 positions match TRBD1. J lost 7 bases, V lost 7 bases, and 6 bases had no gene match. The CDR3 loop spans 12 amino acids. Germline V lookup: CDR1 SQVTM, CDR2 ANQGSEA. The CDR3 sequence is CSAHRGRNEQFF. Here the CDR3 DNA reads TGCAGCGCCCACAGGGGGAGGAATGAGCAGTTCTTC.

In this sample, this clonotype turned up many times. The chain employs TRBV7-2 and TRBJ2-6, with D unclear. CDR3 length: 16 residues. Trimming removed 2 bases from V and 0 bases from J, with 8 bases in between. Germline values: CDR1 SGHTA, CDR2 FQGNSA. The CDR3 nucleotides read TGTGCCAGCAGCTTATATTCTCTCTCTGGGGCCAACGTCCTGACTTTC. Translation: CASSLYSLSGANVLTF.

This clonotype was counted at least ten times. The chain employs TRBV10-3 and TRBJ2-1, with a tentative D call TRBD1 (6 bases). The germline V and J ends were trimmed by 8 bases and 0 bases, with 8 bases remaining between them. CDR1 and CDR2 from the germline V gene are ENHRY and SYGVKD. The CDR3 is 13 residues long. The CDR3 protein is CAIGGSSYNEQFF. Written as DNA, the CDR3 is TGTGCCATCGGGGGCAGCTCCTACAATGAGCAGTTCTTC.

This clonotype came up many times. This chain connects TRBV29-1 to TRBJ1-1; D ambiguous. With 4 bases removed from V and 11 bases from J, the gap between germline ends came to 14 bases. Germline loops: CDR1 SQVTM, CDR2 ANQGSEA. The CDR3 is 11 amino acids. The CDR3 protein is CSVAQVRVAFF. The CDR3 bases are TGCAGCGTTGCGCAGGTACGAGTGGCTTTCTTT.

The genes are TRBV12-3 or TRBV12-4 and TRBJ2-3; 8 nucleotides align to TRBD1. Trimming cost V 5 bases and J 6 bases; bases outside gene matches: 7. The CDR3 has 14 residues. The CDR3 loop is CASSADRGLDTQYF. The CDR3 nucleotides are TGTGCCAGCAGTGCCGACAGGGGATTGGATACGCAGTATTTT.

Many counts were recorded for this clonotype. The rearrangement joins TRBV20-1 to TRBJ1-1; D remains unclear. CDR3 length equals 13 residues. The V gene lost 3 bases and the J gene lost 4 bases, with 12 bases spanning the gap. Per germline, CDR1 DFQATT and CDR2 SNEGSKA (reference sequence). The CDR3 sequence is CSARLPGGTEAFF. The DNA for the CDR3 is TGCAGTGCTAGGCTCCCTGGAGGCACTGAAGCTTTCTTT.

There are a few counts of this clonotype. A much larger clone differs from this one at a single base, so this may be a read error. Here the CDR3 reads CASSPLRGSMDEQFF. CDR3 bases: TGTGCCAGCAGTCCCCTTCGCGGGAGTATGGATGAGCAGTTCTTC. The gene calls are TRBV6-1 and TRBJ2-1; 7 bases are shared with TRBD2. Germline assignment: CDR1 MNHNS and CDR2 SASEGT. CDR3 length equals 15 residues. V lost 5 bases to trimming and J lost 8 bases; unmatched junction nucleotides: 12.

In its sample, this clonotype was seen many times. This rearrangement joins TRBV6-1 to TRBJ2-1; a possible D gene is TRBD1 (5 bases). CDR3 size: 15 residues. Germline CDR1 reads MNHNS; CDR2 reads SASEGT. V lost 0 bases, J lost 8 bases, and 14 bases lay in between. Here the CDR3 DNA reads TGTGCCAGCAGTGAAGCGGGGCAGGGTCGGGATGAGCAGTTCTTC. Translated, it gives CASSEAGQGRDEQFF.

This clonotype was found many times. The rearrangement uses TRBV20-1 and TRBJ2-7, with D tentatively TRBD1 (6 bases). The CDR3 loop spans 13 amino acids. V lost 6 bases and J 4 bases, leaving 16 bases between the germline ends. Germline V gene sequence: CDR1 DFQATT, CDR2 SNEGSKA (reference sequence). CDR3 sequence reads: CSAFGQLRYEQYF. The CDR3 coding sequence is TGCAGTGCCTTCGGACAGCTGAGGTACGAGCAGTACTTC.

This clonotype showed up many times. The V call is TRBV20-1, the J call TRBJ2-7, with 7 bases aligning to TRBD1. Germline values: CDR1 DFQATT, CDR2 SNEGSKA (reference sequence). The CDR3 totals 12 residues. V gave up 6 bases and J gave up 5 bases; unmatched junction bases: 7. The CDR3 nucleotides read TGCAGTGCCGAGAGAGGGGGCGACGAGCAGTACTTC. It specifies CSAERGGDEQYF.

This clonotype occurred many times. The V call is TRBV20-1, the J call TRBJ1-2; D is unresolved. The germline gives CDR1 DFQATT, CDR2 SNEGSKA (reference sequence). V was shortened by 3 bases and J by 6 bases, with 17 bases between the two germline ends. This CDR3 is 14 amino acids long. The CDR3 bases are TGCAGTGCTAGCTTGACGGATTTGGAGAATGGCTACACCTTC. Encoded protein: CSASLTDLENGYTF.

In this sample, this clonotype turned up many times. The V call is TRBV20-1, the J call TRBJ2-1, with 8 bases identical to TRBD2. V was pared by 0 bases and J by 6 bases, with 10 bases of the junction left unmatched. The CDR3 is 16 amino acids. Germline V lookup: CDR1 DFQATT, CDR2 SNEGSKA (reference sequence). This chain's CDR3 is CSARDSGSRGVNEQFF. DNA for the CDR3: TGCAGTGCTAGAGATTCTGGGTCGCGGGGGGTCAATGAGCAGTTCTTC.

This clonotype was seen at least ten times. The J gene is TRBJ1-5, the V gene TRBV7-9; the D gene is possibly TRBD1 (5 bases). The germline CDR1 and CDR2 sequences are SEHNR and FQNEAQ (reference sequence). The length of the CDR3 is 15 residues. V was shortened by 6 bases and J by 4 bases, with 16 bases between the two germline ends. CDR3 bases: TGTGCCAGCAGTTTGCAGGGAGGGGTTAATCAGCCCCAGCATTTT. Translated: CASSLQGGVNQPQHF.

Only a few counts were recorded for this clonotype. The chain employs TRBV5-1 and TRBJ1-6, with D hard to call. The CDR3 extends over 14 amino acids. CDR1 and CDR2 from the germline V gene are SGHRS and YFSETQ. The ends were cut back, 6 bases at V and 8 bases at J, with 15 bases in the middle. As DNA, the CDR3 is TGCGCCAGCAAGCTAATTGTTGGTGATTCACCCCTCCACTTT. Translating gives CASKLIVGDSPLHF.

A few counts support this clonotype. One base away lies a much larger clone, so this may be a sequencing read error. The rearrangement uses TRBV29-1 and TRBJ2-1; a weak D match, TRBD1 (6 bases). CDR3 size: 17 residues. The germline gives CDR1 SQVTM, CDR2 ANQGSEA. With 4 bases removed from V and 4 bases from J, the gap between germline ends came to 23 bases. The DNA of the CDR3 is TGCAGCGTTGCCCGACAGGTCCAACACAAATTTTACAATGAGCAGTTCTTC. Residues: CSVARQVQHKFYNEQFF.